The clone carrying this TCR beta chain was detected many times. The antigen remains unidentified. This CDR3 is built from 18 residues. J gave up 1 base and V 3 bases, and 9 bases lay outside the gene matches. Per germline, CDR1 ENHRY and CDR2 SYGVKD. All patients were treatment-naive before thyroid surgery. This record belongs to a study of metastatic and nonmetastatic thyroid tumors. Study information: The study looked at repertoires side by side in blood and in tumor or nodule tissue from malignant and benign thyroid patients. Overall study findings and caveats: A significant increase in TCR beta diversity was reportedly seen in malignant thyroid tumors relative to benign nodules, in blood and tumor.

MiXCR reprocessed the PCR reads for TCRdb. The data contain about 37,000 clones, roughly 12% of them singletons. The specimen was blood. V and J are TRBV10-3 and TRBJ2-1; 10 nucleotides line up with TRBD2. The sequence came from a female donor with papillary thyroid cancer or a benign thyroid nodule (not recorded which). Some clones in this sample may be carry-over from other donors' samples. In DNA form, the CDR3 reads TGTGCCATCAGTGACGGGACTAGCGTCCGCAAATCCTACAATGAGCAGTTCTTC. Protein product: CAISDGTSVRKSYNEQFF.